A single sample is the source of the 15 T cell receptor beta chains below, sequenced in a study of blood T cell repertoires in COVID-19. Measured with immunoSEQ multiplex PCR; TCRdb has only the in-frame clones, and not every one. The sample includes under 250,000 clones, 82% of them seen just once. Sequenced sample: peripheral blood. The receptor set was obtained from a woman aged 40 to 50 with acute or convalescent COVID-19.

The V gene is TRBV9, the J gene TRBJ1-1; 9 positions match TRBD1. This CDR3 spans 13 amino acids. The V and J ends lost 3 bases and 3 bases, in that order; junction bases with no gene match: 0. Germline CDR1 reads SGDLS; CDR2 reads YYNGEE. This chain's CDR3 is CASSGQGDTEAFF. CDR3 DNA sequence: TGTGCCAGCAGCGGACAGGGGGACACTGAAGCTTTCTTT.

The CDR3, as DNA: TGTGCCAGCAGCCTGTCAGTCGGGGAGAGTCCCACAGATACGCAGTATTTT. Translated, it gives CASSLSVGESPTDTQYF. The chain recombines TRBV9 with TRBJ2-3; TRBD2 might be the D (5 bases). V lost 4 bases to trimming and J lost 2 bases, with 20 bases between them. This CDR3 is built from 17 residues. CDR1 is SGDLS and CDR2 is YYNGEE in the germline V gene.

The chain combines TRBV11-2 with TRBJ1-1, with no clear D. The CDR3 sequence is 13 residues long. The V gene's germline CDR1 is SGHAT and CDR2 FQNNGV. Deletions cut 6 bases from V and 6 bases from J, with 14 bases between. The CDR3 region is CASRPHSFPEAFF. DNA of the CDR3: TGTGCCAGCAGACCCCACAGTTTTCCTGAAGCTTTCTTT.

V is TRBV10-3 and J is TRBJ1-1, with 7 bases matching TRBD1. The CDR3 covers 13 residues. The V gene end was trimmed by 7 bases and the J gene end by 0 bases; junction bases not matched to a gene: 2. CDR1 is ENHRY and CDR2 is SYGVKD in the germline V gene. CDR3 sequence reads: CAITGQMNTEAFF. DNA for the CDR3: TGTGCCATCACGGGACAGATGAACACTGAAGCTTTCTTT.

This clone is a singleton in its sample. The V gene is TRBV27, the J gene TRBJ2-1; D might be TRBD2 (6 bases). Germline loops: CDR1 MNHEY, CDR2 SMNVEV (reference sequence). V lost 3 bases to trimming and J lost 10 bases, with 13 bases between them. CDR3 length: 13 residues. The DNA of the CDR3 is TGTGCCAGCAGTTTTTTAGGAGGGGTCGAGCAGTTCTTC. It translates to CASSFLGGVEQFF.

V usage is TRBV7-8 and J usage is TRBJ1-1; 9 positions agree with TRBD1. With 1 base clipped from V and 13 bases from J, the junction kept 10 bases outside the gene matches. The germline CDR1 and CDR2 sequences are SGHVS and FQNEAQ. The CDR3 is 14 residues long. The chain's CDR3 is CASSLGGQGSVGFF. CDR3 nucleotides: TGTGCCAGCAGCTTAGGGGGACAGGGCTCCGTAGGTTTCTTT.

The J gene is TRBJ2-3, the V gene TRBV30; 7 bases map to TRBD2. Trimming cost V 7 bases and J 0 bases; bases outside gene matches: 10. Germline V gene sequence: CDR1 GTSNPN, CDR2 SVGIG (reference sequence). This CDR3 region has 15 residues. CDR3 region: CALPSGPSSTDTQYF. The CDR3 coding sequence is TGTGCCTTACCTAGCGGACCTTCTAGCACAGATACGCAGTATTTT.

The J gene is TRBJ2-7, the V gene TRBV7-9; maybe TRBD2 (7 bases). The CDR3 loop spans 18 amino acids. The ends were cut back, 0 bases at V and 0 bases at J, with 18 bases in the middle. Per the germline V gene, CDR1 is SEHNR and CDR2 is FQNEAQ (reference sequence). For the CDR3, the DNA is TGTGCCAGCAGCTTAGCGCGGGGGACAATTATGAGCTCCTACGAGCAGTACTTC. It yields the protein CASSLARGTIMSSYEQYF. Looking up the rest from reference TRBV7-9 and TRBJ2-7 gives the full variable domain: DTGVSQNPRHKITKRGQNVTFRCDPISEHNRLYWYRQTLGQGPEFLTYFQNEAQLEKSRLLSDRFSAERPKGSFSTLEIQRTEQGDSAMYLCASSLARGTIMSSYEQYFGPGTRLTVT.

The chain joins TRBV21-1 to TRBJ2-7; the D call in the table, TRBD1, was not verified against the DNA. TRBV21-1 is given as a pseudogene. The length of the CDR3 is 15 residues. CDR3 sequence reads: CASSPLGQVTYEQYF. The CDR3 coding sequence is TGTGCCAGCAGCCCCCTGGGACAGGTGACCTACGAGCAGTACTTC.

The rearrangement uses TRBV5-5 and TRBJ2-5; D is ambiguous. With 3 bases removed from V and 2 bases from J, the gap between germline ends came to 11 bases. The CDR3 has 14 amino acids. Germline V CDR1 and CDR2: SGHKS, YYEKEE (reference sequence). The chain's CDR3 is CASSWRQIQETQYF. CDR3 coding DNA: TGTGCCAGCAGCTGGCGGCAGATACAAGAGACCCAGTACTTC.

The sample holds a few counts of this clone. The chain joins TRBV3-1 (or the pseudogene TRBV3-2) to TRBJ2-4, with D maybe TRBD2 (6 bases). V lost 2 bases and J 0 bases, leaving 11 bases between the germline ends. CDR3 length: 16 residues. The germline CDR1 and CDR2 sequences are LGHDT and YNNKEL (reference sequence). The CDR3 nucleotides read TGTGCCAGCAGCCAAACCTATAGCGGAGCCAAAAACATTCAGTACTTC. Translated, it gives CASSQTYSGAKNIQYF.

V gene TRBV30 combines with J gene TRBJ2-7; D unresolved. This CDR3 spans 17 amino acids. V lost 2 bases, J lost 1 base, and 21 bases lay in between. Germline values: CDR1 GTSNPN, CDR2 SVGIG (reference sequence). The CDR3: CAWSFAVSRLRSYEQYF. The CDR3, as DNA: TGTGCCTGGAGTTTCGCCGTCTCCCGTTTGCGATCCTACGAGCAGTACTTC.

This chain joins TRBV5-1 and TRBJ1-4, with D possibly TRBD1 on 5 matching bases. Germline V gene sequence: CDR1 SGHRS, CDR2 YFSETQ. V lost 4 bases to trimming and J lost 3 bases, with 10 bases between them. This CDR3 region has 14 residues. The CDR3 loop is CASSITGANEKLFF. CDR3 in DNA: TGCGCCAGCAGCATAACAGGAGCTAATGAAAAACTGTTTTTT.

This sequence joins TRBV18 and TRBJ1-1; D gene unclear. Germline CDR1 KGHSH, CDR2 LQKENI. This CDR3 comprises 13 residues. Trimming stripped 6 bases from V and 1 base from J, with 9 bases between. Here the CDR3 DNA reads TGTGCCAGCTCCTTTAGTGGGAACACTGAAGCTTTCTTT. The encoded protein is CASSFSGNTEAFF. Filled out from reference TRBV18 and TRBJ1-1, the complete variable domain reads NAGVMQNPRHLVRRRGQEARLRCSPMKGHSHVYWYRQLPEEGLKFMVYLQKENIIDESGMPKERFSAEFPKEGPSILRIQQVVRGDSAAYFCASSFSGNTEAFFGQGTRLTVV.

The chain joins TRBV4-3 to TRBJ2-7, with no clear D. V was clipped by 0 bases and J by 7 bases, with 13 bases between them. The germline V gene has CDR1 LGHNA and CDR2 YSLEER. The CDR3 is made up of 14 amino acids. The CDR3 DNA sequence: TGCGCCAGCAGCCAAGATGGAGACGGCGGTGAGCAGTACTTC. It is translated as CASSQDGDGGEQYF.